This TCR beta chain was documented in a study of blood T cell repertoires in COVID-19. Study summary: Material from acute and convalescent COVID-19 was sourced from the United States, Italy and Spain. PBMCs, B-cell-depleted T cells, or T cells provided the cDNA or gDNA that made up the material.

This table comes from immunoSEQ multiplex PCR, and its TCRdb copy is limited to in-frame clones, with some not included. The sample has over 90,000 clones, roughly 90% seen once. The V end lost 7 bases, the J end lost 2 bases, and 17 bases lay between the germline ends. In germline, CDR1 is MNHEY, CDR2 SMNVEV (reference sequence). The CDR3 loop spans 15 amino acids. The clonotype was recovered from a woman aged 60-75 years with acute or convalescent COVID-19. Sequencing was done on a sample of peripheral blood. V is TRBV27 and J is TRBJ1-2; TRBD1 might be the D (6 bases). Here the CDR3 DNA reads TGTGCCAGCACCTCTCCCGCTCAGGGGAACTATGGCTACACCTTC. This encodes CASTSPAQGNYGYTF.